This TCR beta chain was recovered during a study of T cells in Graves' hyperthyroidism and ophthalmopathy. This CDR3 has 13 residues. The germline V and J ends were trimmed by 7 bases and 7 bases, with 14 bases remaining between them. Germline CDR1 is MDHEN and CDR2 is SYDVKM. The TCR beta CDR3 regions underwent amplification using RNA transcripts as the source. The HTBI primer set was used in a first-round RT-PCR of the TCR CDR3. TCRdb re-analysed the multiplex PCR reads in MiXCR, keeping a single row per CDR3 protein. The sample carries about 420,000 distinct CDR3 sequences, around a sixth recorded once.

This receptor was identified in a woman aged 18-29 years with Graves' hyperthyroidism. The sequenced sample was blood. This chain connects TRBV28 to TRBJ1-5, with D hard to call. In nucleotides, the CDR3 is TGTGCCAGCATCCCCTCGGGGAGGCAGCCCCAGCATTTT. Its translation: CASIPSGRQPQHF.